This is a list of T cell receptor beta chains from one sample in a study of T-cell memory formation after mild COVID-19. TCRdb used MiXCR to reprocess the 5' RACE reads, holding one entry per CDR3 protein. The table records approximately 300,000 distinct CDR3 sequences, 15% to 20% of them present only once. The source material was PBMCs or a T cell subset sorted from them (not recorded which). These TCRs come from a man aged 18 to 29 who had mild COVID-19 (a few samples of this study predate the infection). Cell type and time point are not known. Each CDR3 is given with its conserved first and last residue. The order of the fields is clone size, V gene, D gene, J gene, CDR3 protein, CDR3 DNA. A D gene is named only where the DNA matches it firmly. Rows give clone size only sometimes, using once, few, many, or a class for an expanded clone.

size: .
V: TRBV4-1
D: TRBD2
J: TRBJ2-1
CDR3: CASSPVPTSGGTIGEQFF
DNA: TGCGCCAGCAGCCCAGTCCCCACTAGCGGGGGGACCATAGGTGAGCAGTTCTTC

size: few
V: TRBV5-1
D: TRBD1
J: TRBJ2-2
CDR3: CASSLRGRGELFF
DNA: TGCGCCAGCAGCTTGAGGGGGCGCGGGGAGCTGTTTTTT

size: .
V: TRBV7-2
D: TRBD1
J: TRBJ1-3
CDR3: CASSFRDRGTGNTIYF
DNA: TGTGCCAGCAGCTTCCGGGACAGGGGAACTGGAAACACCATATATTTT

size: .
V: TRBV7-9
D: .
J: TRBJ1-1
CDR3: CASSFQTVDEAFF
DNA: TGTGCCAGCAGCTTTCAGACCGTAGATGAAGCTTTCTTT

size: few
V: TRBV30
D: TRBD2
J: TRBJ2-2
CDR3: CARLARDTGELFF
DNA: TGTGCCCGACTAGCCCGTGACACCGGGGAGCTGTTTTTT

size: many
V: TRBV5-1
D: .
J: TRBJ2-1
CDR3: CASSFPGQPLHNEQFF
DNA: TGCGCCAGCAGCTTTCCGGGACAACCACTACACAATGAGCAGTTCTTC

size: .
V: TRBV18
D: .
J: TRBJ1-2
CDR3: CASSTTAYPDGYTF
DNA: TGTGCCAGCTCTACCACGGCCTATCCGGATGGCTACACCTTC

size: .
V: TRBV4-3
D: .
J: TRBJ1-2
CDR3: CASSQDLLERYGYTF
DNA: TGCGCCAGCAGCCAAGACTTACTTGAGCGGTATGGCTACACCTTC

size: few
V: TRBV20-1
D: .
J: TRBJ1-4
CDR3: CSAKTGVGATNEKLFF
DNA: TGCAGTGCTAAAACAGGCGTCGGGGCAACTAATGAAAAACTGTTTTTT

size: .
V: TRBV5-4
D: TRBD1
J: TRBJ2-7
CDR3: CASSPGQGEEGYEQYF
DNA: TGTGCCAGCAGCCCCGGACAGGGGGAGGAAGGATACGAGCAGTACTTC

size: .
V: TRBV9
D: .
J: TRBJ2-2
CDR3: CASSVATMGTGELFF
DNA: TGTGCCAGCAGCGTAGCTACGATGGGGACCGGGGAGCTGTTTTTT

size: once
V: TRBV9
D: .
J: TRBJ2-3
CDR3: CASSVGITGGTDTQYF
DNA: TGTGCCAGCAGCGTAGGAATTACGGGGGGCACAGATACGCAGTATTTT

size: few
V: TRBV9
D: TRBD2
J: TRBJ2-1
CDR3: CASSVDPGTTLPREQFF
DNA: TGTGCCAGCAGCGTGGACCCCGGGACTACCCTTCCCAGAGAGCAGTTCTTC

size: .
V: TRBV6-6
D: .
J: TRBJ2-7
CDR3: CASSSRVGAYEQYF
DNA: TGTGCCAGCAGTTCCCGAGTCGGGGCCTACGAGCAGTACTTC

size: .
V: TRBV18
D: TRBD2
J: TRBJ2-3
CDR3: CASSLNSIAGSSTDTQYF
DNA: TGTGCCAGCTCCCTAAATTCCATAGCGGGGAGTAGCACAGATACGCAGTATTTT

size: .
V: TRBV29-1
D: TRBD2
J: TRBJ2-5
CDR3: CSVELAGLQETQYF
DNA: TGCAGCGTTGAGTTAGCGGGGTTACAAGAGACCCAGTACTTC

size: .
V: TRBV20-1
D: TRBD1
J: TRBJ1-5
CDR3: CSARDARTGSNQPQHF
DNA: TGCAGTGCTAGAGACGCCCGGACAGGGAGTAATCAGCCCCAGCATTTT

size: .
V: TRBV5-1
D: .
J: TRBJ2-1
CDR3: CASTRSYNEQFF
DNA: TGCGCCAGCACCCGTAGTTACAATGAGCAGTTCTTC

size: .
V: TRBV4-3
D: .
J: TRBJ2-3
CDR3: CASSRGPNQPDTQYF
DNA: TGCGCCAGCAGCCGAGGCCCTAATCAGCCAGATACGCAGTATTTT

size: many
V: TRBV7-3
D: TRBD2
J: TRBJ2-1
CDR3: CASSLAGGFYNEQFF
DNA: TGTGCCAGCAGCTTAGCGGGGGGCTTCTACAATGAGCAGTTCTTC

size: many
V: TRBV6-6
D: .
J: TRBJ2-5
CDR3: CASSYAETQYF
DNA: TGTGCCAGCAGTTACGCTGAGACCCAGTACTTC

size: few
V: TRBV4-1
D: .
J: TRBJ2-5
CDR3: CASGKLQGLPEETQYF
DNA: TGCGCCAGCGGCAAACTACAGGGTCTTCCTGAGGAGACCCAGTACTTC

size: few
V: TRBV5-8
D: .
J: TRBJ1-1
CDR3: CASRTAGGEAFF
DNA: TGTGCCAGCAGGACAGCGGGGGGCGAAGCTTTCTTT

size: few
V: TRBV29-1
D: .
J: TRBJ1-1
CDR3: CSVRDSEAFF
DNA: TGCAGCGTTCGCGATAGTGAAGCTTTCTTT

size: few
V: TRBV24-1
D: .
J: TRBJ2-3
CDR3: CATARDPSPDTQYF
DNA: TGTGCCACCGCTCGGGACCCTTCACCAGATACGCAGTATTTT

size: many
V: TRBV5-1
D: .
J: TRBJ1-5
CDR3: CASSYGDRSNQPQHF
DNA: TGCGCCAGCAGCTACGGGGATCGGAGCAATCAGCCCCAGCATTTT

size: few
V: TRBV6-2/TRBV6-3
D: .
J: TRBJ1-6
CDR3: CASRGATSHF
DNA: TGTGCCAGCAGGGGGGCGACTTCTCACTTT

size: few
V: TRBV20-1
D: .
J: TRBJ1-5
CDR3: CSVTTGSNQPQHF
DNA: TGCAGTGTCACCACAGGGAGCAATCAGCCCCAGCATTTT

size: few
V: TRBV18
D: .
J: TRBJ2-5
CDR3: CASSPVPVSNLQETQYF
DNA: TGTGCCAGCTCACCAGTCCCTGTTAGCAACCTCCAAGAGACCCAGTACTTC

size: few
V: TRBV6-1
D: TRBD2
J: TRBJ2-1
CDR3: CASSVTSGGPGLF
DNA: TGTGCCAGCAGTGTGACTAGCGGGGGGCCCGGGCTCTTC

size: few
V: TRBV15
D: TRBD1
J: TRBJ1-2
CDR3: CATSRRDREIYGYTF
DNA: TGTGCCACCAGCAGGCGGGACAGGGAGATATATGGCTACACCTTC

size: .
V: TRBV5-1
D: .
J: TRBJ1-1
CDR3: CASSLDENFPEAFF
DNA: TGCGCCAGCAGCTTGGATGAGAATTTCCCTGAAGCTTTCTTT

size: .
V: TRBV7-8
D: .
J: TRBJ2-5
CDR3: CASSTLRGTQYF
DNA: TGTGCCAGCAGCACGCTACGAGGGACCCAGTACTTC

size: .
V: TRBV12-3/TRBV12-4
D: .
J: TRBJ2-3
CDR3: CASRRQDGTGDTQYF
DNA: TGTGCCAGCAGAAGACAAGACGGTACGGGAGATACGCAGTATTTT

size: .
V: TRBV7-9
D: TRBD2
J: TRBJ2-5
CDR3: CASSLASGGLGQETQYF
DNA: TGTGCCAGCAGCTTAGCCAGCGGGGGCCTCGGGCAAGAGACCCAGTACTTC

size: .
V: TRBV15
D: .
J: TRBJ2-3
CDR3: CATSRDIDTQYF
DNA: TGTGCCACCAGCAGAGATATAGATACGCAGTATTTT

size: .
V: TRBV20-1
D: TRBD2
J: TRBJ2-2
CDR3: CSAPLPGGKNTGELFF
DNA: TGCAGTGCCCCCCTGCCCGGGGGGAAGAACACCGGGGAGCTGTTTTTT

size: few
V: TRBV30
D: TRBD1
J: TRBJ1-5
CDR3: CAWSGQGDRPQHF
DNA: TGTGCCTGGAGTGGACAGGGAGATAGGCCCCAGCATTTT

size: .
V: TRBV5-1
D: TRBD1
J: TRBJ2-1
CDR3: CASGDTGGRHEQFF
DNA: TGCGCCAGTGGGGATACAGGGGGTCGCCATGAGCAGTTCTTC

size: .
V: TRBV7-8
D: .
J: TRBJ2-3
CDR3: CASSSGGAGHTDTQYF
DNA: TGTGCCAGCAGCTCAGGCGGGGCAGGGCACACAGATACGCAGTATTTT

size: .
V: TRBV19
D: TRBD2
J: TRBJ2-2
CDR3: CASTARAGGSRTGELFF
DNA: TGTGCCAGTACTGCTAGGGCAGGCGGGAGTCGGACCGGGGAGCTGTTTTTT

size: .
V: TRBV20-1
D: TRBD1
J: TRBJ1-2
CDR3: CSARDPLPRQGTQTYGYTF
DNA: TGCAGTGCTAGGGACCCGCTACCGCGACAGGGGACGCAGACCTATGGCTACACCTTC

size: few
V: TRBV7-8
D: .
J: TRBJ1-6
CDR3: CASSLQVLRSYNSPLHF
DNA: TGTGCCAGCAGCTTGCAGGTTCTGCGCTCCTATAATTCACCCCTCCACTTT

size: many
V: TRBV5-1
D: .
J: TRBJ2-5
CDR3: CASSLGGPVETQYF
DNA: TGCGCCAGCAGCTTGGGGGGTCCGGTGGAGACCCAGTACTTC

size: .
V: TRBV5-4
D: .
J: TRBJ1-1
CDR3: CASSLEGVTEAFF
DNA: TGTGCCAGCAGCTTGGAAGGGGTCACTGAAGCTTTCTTT

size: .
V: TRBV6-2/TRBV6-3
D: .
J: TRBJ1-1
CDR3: CASSHGGTEAFF
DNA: TGTGCCAGCTCGCACGGGGGAACTGAAGCTTTCTTT

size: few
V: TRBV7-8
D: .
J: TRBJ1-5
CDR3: CASSLNRGDGNQPQHF
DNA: TGTGCCAGCAGCTTAAATCGTGGGGACGGGAATCAGCCCCAGCATTTT